The rows below give T cell receptor beta chains drawn from one sample of a study of blood T cell repertoires in COVID-19. Measured with immunoSEQ multiplex PCR; TCRdb has only the in-frame clones, and not every one. Of a few hundred thousand clones listed, around 90% were seen once; the top ten hold around 3.1%. Sequencing was done on a sample of PBMCs or T cells enriched from blood (not recorded which). The receptor source for this set is a woman aged 40-49 years who had been exposed to COVID-19. CDR3s include the opening cysteine and the closing phenylalanine or tryptophan. Fields, in order: CDR3 DNA, CDR3 protein, V gene, J gene, D gene, clone size. The D gene is left open where the match is weak. Only part of the rows carry a size: once, few, many, or a class if the clone is expanded.

CDR3 DNA: TGCGCCAGCAGCCAGGAACAGGGGGCTGGGGGGTCACCCCTCCACTTT
CDR3 protein: CASSQEQGAGGSPLHF
V gene: TRBV4-1
J gene: TRBJ1-6
D gene: TRBD1
clone size: once

CDR3 DNA: TGTGCCAGCAGCAGAACTAGCGGGGGGGTTAATGAGCAGTTCTTC
CDR3 protein: CASSRTSGGVNEQFF
V gene: TRBV5-4
J gene: TRBJ2-1
D gene: TRBD2
clone size: -

CDR3 DNA: TGTGCCAGTACTTTTGGAGGCTCTGGAAACACCATATATTTT
CDR3 protein: CASTFGGSGNTIYF
V gene: TRBV19
J gene: TRBJ1-3
D gene: -
clone size: -

CDR3 DNA: TGTGCCAGCAGCTTAGATGCAGGCCTCTCCTATAATTCACCCCTCCACTTT
CDR3 protein: CASSLDAGLSYNSPLHF
V gene: TRBV7-2
J gene: TRBJ1-6
D gene: -
clone size: -

CDR3 DNA: TGTGCCAGCAGCTTGGGCCACAAGCGGGGGAAATCTGGAAACACCATATATTTT
CDR3 protein: CASSLGHKRGKSGNTIYF
V gene: TRBV5-5
J gene: TRBJ1-3
D gene: -
clone size: -

CDR3 DNA: TGTGCCAGTGGAAAGAGCGCCATTTCCTACAATGAGCAGTTCTTC
CDR3 protein: CASGKSAISYNEQFF
V gene: TRBV19
J gene: TRBJ2-1
D gene: -
clone size: few

CDR3 DNA: TGTGCCAGCAGCTCGGGACAGGCAACTAATGAAAAACTGTTTTTT
CDR3 protein: CASSSGQATNEKLFF
V gene: TRBV7-8
J gene: TRBJ1-4
D gene: TRBD1
clone size: -

CDR3 DNA: TGTGCCAGCAGCCCCATGCGGGGGGGCACAGATACGCAGTATTTT
CDR3 protein: CASSPMRGGTDTQYF
V gene: TRBV6-5
J gene: TRBJ2-3
D gene: TRBD2
clone size: -

CDR3 DNA: TGTGCCAGCAGGGCCGGGACTAGCGGGAGCGGTTTTCAAGAGACCCAGTACTTC
CDR3 protein: CASRAGTSGSGFQETQYF
V gene: TRBV7-3
J gene: TRBJ2-5
D gene: TRBD2
clone size: -

CDR3 DNA: TGTGCCAGCTCACCATCAGGGAGGAATCAGCCCCAGCATTTT
CDR3 protein: CASSPSGRNQPQHF
V gene: TRBV18
J gene: TRBJ1-5
D gene: -
clone size: -

CDR3 DNA: TGTGCCAGCAGCCGCGGTGCGGGAGCCAAAAACATTCAGTACTTC
CDR3 protein: CASSRGAGAKNIQYF
V gene: TRBV7-9
J gene: TRBJ2-4
D gene: -
clone size: -

CDR3 DNA: TGTGCCAGCAGTTGGCTAGCGGGGGGGACAGATACGCAGTATTTT
CDR3 protein: CASSWLAGGTDTQYF
V gene: TRBV28
J gene: TRBJ2-3
D gene: TRBD2
clone size: once

CDR3 DNA: TGCGCCAGCAGCTTGGCAGGGGACCCTGAAAAACTGTTTTTT
CDR3 protein: CASSLAGDPEKLFF
V gene: TRBV5-1
J gene: TRBJ1-4
D gene: -
clone size: once

CDR3 DNA: TGTGCCAGCAGCCTAATGGGACAGGCGACCGATACGCAGTATTTT
CDR3 protein: CASSLMGQATDTQYF
V gene: TRBV7-3
J gene: TRBJ2-3
D gene: TRBD1
clone size: -

CDR3 DNA: TGTGCCAGCAGCCAGATCAATGTGGCCAAAAACATTCAGTACTTC
CDR3 protein: CASSQINVAKNIQYF
V gene: TRBV7-2
J gene: TRBJ2-4
D gene: -
clone size: -

CDR3 DNA: TGTGCCAGCACAGGGGGCCCTCAGCCCCAGCATTTT
CDR3 protein: CASTGGPQPQHF
V gene: TRBV2
J gene: TRBJ1-5
D gene: TRBD1
clone size: -

CDR3 DNA: TGTGCCAGCAGCTCCCCACAGGGAGGGAGAGGCTACACCTTC
CDR3 protein: CASSSPQGGRGYTF
V gene: TRBV6-5
J gene: TRBJ1-2
D gene: -
clone size: -

CDR3 DNA: TGCGCCTCCAATGATGGGAGCTCTGGGGCCAACGTCCTGACTTTC
CDR3 protein: CASNDGSSGANVLTF
V gene: TRBV5-1
J gene: TRBJ2-6
D gene: -
clone size: once

CDR3 DNA: TGTGCCAGTAACCCGGGCGGGGAGAATCAGCCCCAGCATTTT
CDR3 protein: CASNPGGENQPQHF
V gene: TRBV19
J gene: TRBJ1-5
D gene: -
clone size: once

CDR3 DNA: TGTGCCAGCAGCCACCCGGGACAGGGGAAACCTAATGGCTACACCTTC
CDR3 protein: CASSHPGQGKPNGYTF
V gene: TRBV4-2
J gene: TRBJ1-2
D gene: TRBD1
clone size: -

CDR3 DNA: TGTGCCAGCAGTTTAGACAGGGTGGGGGAGACCCAGTACTTC
CDR3 protein: CASSLDRVGETQYF
V gene: TRBV28
J gene: TRBJ2-5
D gene: TRBD1
clone size: -

CDR3 DNA: TGTGCCAGCGGACGACGGGAGAACACTGAAGCTTTCTTT
CDR3 protein: CASGRRENTEAFF
V gene: TRBV7-9
J gene: TRBJ1-1
D gene: -
clone size: -

CDR3 DNA: TGTGCCAGCAGTCGTGAGGGACAGTCTCTGTTTTTT
CDR3 protein: CASSREGQSLFF
V gene: TRBV12-3/TRBV12-4
J gene: TRBJ1-4
D gene: TRBD1
clone size: -

CDR3 DNA: TGTGCCAGCAGCCCCGGAGAGCGGGCGAACACTGAAGCTTTCTTT
CDR3 protein: CASSPGERANTEAFF
V gene: TRBV5-8
J gene: TRBJ1-1
D gene: -
clone size: -

CDR3 DNA: TGTGCCAGCTCAGGCGGGAGGGTCAATGAGCAGTTCTTC
CDR3 protein: CASSGGRVNEQFF
V gene: TRBV18
J gene: TRBJ2-1
D gene: TRBD2
clone size: -

CDR3 DNA: TGTGCCAGCAGCGTCGGGACACCTTATAGCAATCAGCCCCAGCATTTT
CDR3 protein: CASSVGTPYSNQPQHF
V gene: TRBV5-1
J gene: TRBJ1-5
D gene: -
clone size: -

CDR3 DNA: TGTGCCAGCAGCTTAGGGGTCGGGCAGGGTGGCCAAGAGACCCAGTACTTC
CDR3 protein: CASSLGVGQGGQETQYF
V gene: TRBV7-6
J gene: TRBJ2-5
D gene: -
clone size: -

CDR3 DNA: TGTGCCAGTATCTCTGACAGGGACTATGGCTACACCTTC
CDR3 protein: CASISDRDYGYTF
V gene: TRBV19
J gene: TRBJ1-2
D gene: TRBD1
clone size: once

CDR3 DNA: TGTGCTAGTGGTTTGGCTAGAGAGCCGCCCCAAGCTTTCTTT
CDR3 protein: CASGLAREPPQAFF
V gene: TRBV12-5
J gene: TRBJ1-1
D gene: -
clone size: few

CDR3 DNA: TGTGCCAGCAGCTTAGAAGGGGGGGCGAATCAGCCCCAGCATTTT
CDR3 protein: CASSLEGGANQPQHF
V gene: TRBV7-8
J gene: TRBJ1-5
D gene: -
clone size: few

CDR3 DNA: TGCGCCAGCAGCCACAAAGAGGGACTAGCGGGAGTGTTAGGATGGGAGACCCAGTACTTC
CDR3 protein: CASSHKEGLAGVLGWETQYF
V gene: TRBV4-1
J gene: TRBJ2-5
D gene: TRBD2
clone size: -

CDR3 DNA: TGTGCCTGGAGTGGCGGTAGCGGGAGGGATGAGCAGTTCTTC
CDR3 protein: CAWSGGSGRDEQFF
V gene: TRBV30
J gene: TRBJ2-1
D gene: TRBD2
clone size: -

CDR3 DNA: TGTGCCAGTAGTCCGGAGACAGGGATCCCCCCCCGAACCGGGGAGCTGTTTTTT
CDR3 protein: CASSPETGIPPRTGELFF
V gene: TRBV19
J gene: TRBJ2-2
D gene: TRBD1
clone size: -

CDR3 DNA: TGTGCCAGTGCCAGGGGTGGCAAACTGTTTTTT
CDR3 protein: CASARGGKLFF
V gene: TRBV19
J gene: TRBJ1-4
D gene: -
clone size: -

CDR3 DNA: TGCGCCAGCAGGCAAGGGGCCATGTACGAGCAGTACTTC
CDR3 protein: CASRQGAMYEQYF
V gene: TRBV5-1
J gene: TRBJ2-7
D gene: -
clone size: -

CDR3 DNA: TGTGCCTGGGACAGTGGGCAGGGGGTTTTGAACACTGAAGCTTTCTTT
CDR3 protein: CAWDSGQGVLNTEAFF
V gene: TRBV30
J gene: TRBJ1-1
D gene: TRBD1
clone size: -

CDR3 DNA: TGTGCCAGCAGCTTAATTCCAGGGGGCCAGGGTAGAGAAAAACTGTTTTTT
CDR3 protein: CASSLIPGGQGREKLFF
V gene: TRBV7-2
J gene: TRBJ1-4
D gene: TRBD1
clone size: -

CDR3 DNA: TGTGCCAGCAGTTTATGGCCAGGGAGCAATCAGCCCCAGCATTTT
CDR3 protein: CASSLWPGSNQPQHF
V gene: TRBV28
J gene: TRBJ1-5
D gene: -
clone size: -

CDR3 DNA: TGTGCCAGCAGTTCCACGGGGAACACTGAAGCTTTCTTT
CDR3 protein: CASSSTGNTEAFF
V gene: TRBV6-2/TRBV6-3
J gene: TRBJ1-1
D gene: -
clone size: -

CDR3 DNA: TGTGCCAGCAGCCCACAGGGATACGGCTACACCTTC
CDR3 protein: CASSPQGYGYTF
V gene: TRBV28
J gene: TRBJ1-2
D gene: -
clone size: -

CDR3 DNA: TGTGCCAGCAGTCGGACATCCTCAAGGGAGGGCTACACCTTC
CDR3 protein: CASSRTSSREGYTF
V gene: TRBV6-6
J gene: TRBJ1-2
D gene: -
clone size: -

CDR3 DNA: TGCGCCAGCAGCCAGTTCGGGGACTCTGGGGCCAACGTCCTGACTTTC
CDR3 protein: CASSQFGDSGANVLTF
V gene: TRBV4-1
J gene: TRBJ2-6
D gene: -
clone size: -

CDR3 DNA: TGTGCCAGCTCCCCAGCAGGGTCTGGAAACACCATATATTTT
CDR3 protein: CASSPAGSGNTIYF
V gene: TRBV18
J gene: TRBJ1-3
D gene: -
clone size: -

CDR3 DNA: TGCGCCAGCAGTGAGCCGGACAGGGAAGAGACCCAGTACTTC
CDR3 protein: CASSEPDREETQYF
V gene: TRBV10-2
J gene: TRBJ2-5
D gene: TRBD1
clone size: few

CDR3 DNA: TGTGCCAGCAGTGAACCCAGGGGCAACTATGGCTACACCTTC
CDR3 protein: CASSEPRGNYGYTF
V gene: TRBV2
J gene: TRBJ1-2
D gene: -
clone size: -

CDR3 DNA: TGTGCCAGCGGACCATGGGTAGCGGGTCCCCAAGAGACCCAGTACTTC
CDR3 protein: CASGPWVAGPQETQYF
V gene: TRBV5-4
J gene: TRBJ2-5
D gene: TRBD2
clone size: -

CDR3 DNA: TGTGCCATCAGTGAGCGGGAGTACGAGCAGTACTTC
CDR3 protein: CAISEREYEQYF
V gene: TRBV10-3
J gene: TRBJ2-7
D gene: -
clone size: -

CDR3 DNA: TGTGCCAGCTCACCGGACAGGGGCACTGAAGCTTTCTTT
CDR3 protein: CASSPDRGTEAFF
V gene: TRBV18
J gene: TRBJ1-1
D gene: TRBD1
clone size: few

CDR3 DNA: TGTGCCAGTAGAGCGGGAGCCTCCTACAATGAGCAGTTCTTC
CDR3 protein: CASRAGASYNEQFF
V gene: TRBV19
J gene: TRBJ2-1
D gene: TRBD2
clone size: -

CDR3 DNA: TGTGCCAGCAGCTTCCGAGCGTCGGAGACCGGGGAGCTGTTTTTT
CDR3 protein: CASSFRASETGELFF
V gene: TRBV5-4
J gene: TRBJ2-2
D gene: -
clone size: few